This T cell receptor beta chain is from a study of blood T cell repertoires in COVID-19 (dated by TCRdb to 2018 to 2021). In terms of the full investigation: The collaborator samples originated in the United States, Italy and Spain and spanned the acute and convalescent phases of COVID-19. The material from the prospective study consisted of cDNA or gDNA derived from T cells, B-cell-depleted T cells, or PBMCs. The dataset comprised deeply sampled blood TCRbeta repertoires from subjects exposed to, actively infected with, or recovered from COVID-19. The repertoires were released in a freely available public database intended as a resource for research on the immune response to SARS-CoV-2. The samples were drawn from the first 160 participants of the ongoing ImmuneRACE study and from over a thousand subjects provided by 6 global collaborators. Nearly every sample came with metadata listing a de-identified subject ID, COVID-19 status, age in years and sex. HLA class I and class II types, where available, came from metadata supplied by the sample provider rather than from assay-based typing.

To note about this clone: Its antigen is still unknown. No base quality information exists; no much larger clone differs at one position.

TCRbeta CDR3 regions were amplified from genomic DNA by means of the immunoSEQ Assay, a bias-controlled multiplex PCR. Per the original workflow: Within the assay, amplification of reference gene primers was used to estimate how many nucleated cells each sample contained. To quantify the absolute abundance of each unique TCRbeta CDR3 rearrangement, sequence reads were collapsed and filtered. For each sample, productive Simpson clonality was calculated as the square root of Simpson's diversity index across productive rearrangements. TCRdb holds this immuneACCESS table with in-frame rearrangements only. Some clones are missing; in checked studies, unresolved V genes explain under half, and the rest has no known cause. The DNA gave D and trimming, while V, J and clone size come from that table. The sample table holds 150,000 to 200,000 clones, of which around 89% were seen once. The biggest ten clones account for approximately 0.8% of the sample.

The germline ends are 17 bases apart after V is trimmed by 6 bases and J by 5 bases. Taken from the germline V gene, the CDR1 and CDR2 loops are MDHEN and SYDVKM. Inclusive of the bounding cysteine and phenylalanine, the CDR3 is 15 residues long. Of the read, only the CDR3 DNA is kept; its 45 bases are in frame from base 1. Participants in the prospective study were enrolled through a virtual design, were aged roughly 18 to 100 years, and lived in fewer than 30 United States geographic areas. In the prospective study, cohorts were assigned on the basis of participant-reported clinical history obtained from a screening survey and a study questionnaire. For ImmuneRACE Cohort 3, a participant was defined as recovered based on two consecutive negative NP/OP PCR tests, clearance by a healthcare professional, or resolution of symptoms. In the prospective study, mobile phlebotomists collected whole blood, serum and a nasopharyngeal or oropharyngeal swab from each participant. Prospective study participants could optionally give additional blood draws and questionnaires over an approximately two-month period. Prospective study blood samples were shipped either frozen or at room temperature before DNA extraction.

The investigation overall reported the following: The quantity of clinical and demographic metadata differed by source and by participant and was supplied without curation.

The chain employs TRBV28 and TRBJ1-5, with the D gene uncertain. The specimen was PBMCs or T cells enriched from blood (not recorded which). The sequence derives from a young woman who had recovered from COVID-19. The nucleotide sequence is TGTGCCAGCAGAAAGTTCTTAGGCGGGGATCAGCCCCAGCATTTT. It specifies CASRKFLGGDQPQHF.